Below are 23 T cell receptor beta chains sequenced from a single sample in a study of cytomegalovirus exposure and HLA in healthy donors. Primers: 60 Vbeta forward and 13 Jbeta reverse. This table comes from immunoSEQ multiplex PCR, and its TCRdb copy is limited to in-frame clones, with some not included. This table has approximately 150,000 clones, about 70% appearing once. The sample was PBMCs. The receptors derive from a young woman in good health and CMV-seropositive.

The gene calls are TRBV5-1 and TRBJ1-2; TRBD1 might be the D (5 bases). There are 16 residues in the CDR3. CDR1 is SGHRS and CDR2 is YFSETQ in the germline V gene. The V end was cut by 0 bases, the J end by 5 bases, with 17 bases between. In DNA form, the CDR3 reads TGCGCCAGCAGCTTGGCCGTACCCGACAGTAAATATGGCTACACCTTC. This sequence encodes CASSLAVPDSKYGYTF.

The CDR3 region is CASRRTGGDGYTF. CDR3 in DNA: TGTGCCAGCAGAAGGACAGGGGGAGATGGCTACACCTTC. The rearrangement uses TRBV6-5 and TRBJ1-2, with 10 bases matching TRBD1. This CDR3 has 13 amino acids. Looked up from germline, CDR1 is MNHEY and CDR2 is SVGAGI. The trim removed 6 bases at V and 6 bases at J, leaving 4 bases unmatched.

This clone was detected only a few times. J is TRBJ1-2 and V is TRBV6-6; tentatively, D is TRBD1 (5 bases). Between the trimmed V and J ends, which lost 11 bases and 4 bases, there was a span of 17 bases. CDR3 length: 13 amino acids. Germline CDR1 MNHNY, CDR2 SVGAGI (reference sequence). CDR3 bases: TGTGCCGCCCTTCAGGACACCATCTATGGCTACACCTTC. Translated, it gives CAALQDTIYGYTF.

The chain combines TRBV5-4 with TRBJ2-5; D possibly corresponds to TRBD2 (5 bases). There are 15 residues in the CDR3. The germline V gene encodes CDR1 SGHNT and CDR2 YYREEE (reference sequence). V lost 0 bases and J lost 5, with 14 bases in between. The CDR3 region is CASSLADYPDETQYF. The CDR3 nucleotides are TGTGCCAGCAGCTTGGCCGACTACCCAGATGAGACCCAGTACTTC.

The chain couples TRBV9 to TRBJ1-1; D is uncertain. Trimming took off 1 base at V and 3 bases at J, with 7 bases between the two ends. CDR3 length equals 13 residues. CDR1 is SGDLS and CDR2 is YYNGEE in the germline V gene. The CDR3 loop reads CASSVKRDTEAFF. CDR3 DNA sequence: TGTGCCAGCAGCGTAAAACGGGACACTGAAGCTTTCTTT.

This chain links TRBV27 with TRBJ2-7; the match to TRBD2 covers 9 bases. The CDR3 is 15 residues long. Trimming removed 4 bases from V and 3 bases from J; junction bases left unmatched: 7. Germline CDR1 MNHEY, CDR2 SMNVEV (reference sequence). This chain's CDR3 is CASSYTSGPSYEQYF. For the CDR3, the DNA is TGTGCCAGCAGTTACACTAGCGGGCCCAGCTACGAGCAGTACTTC.

This sequence joins TRBV28 and TRBJ2-7, with TRBD1 matching 12 bases. This CDR3 is built from 15 residues. Germline CDR1 MDHEN, CDR2 SYDVKM. Trimming took 6 bases from V and 5 from J; bases not matched to a gene: 8. The CDR3 DNA sequence: TGTGCCAGCAGCTCATCCGGGACAGGGGGCCACGAGCAGTACTTC. Translating it yields CASSSSGTGGHEQYF.

In this sample, this clone turned up a few times. The chain recombines TRBV7-3 with TRBJ2-2, with D possibly being TRBD1 (6 bases). Per the germline V gene, CDR1 is SGHTA and CDR2 is FQGTGA. The V and J ends lost 0 bases and 2 bases respectively, with 7 bases between them. The CDR3 sequence is 15 residues long. The CDR3 DNA reads TGTGCCAGCAGCTTAACAGGGGGTAACACCGGGGAGCTGTTTTTT. Translation gives CASSLTGGNTGELFF.

About this clone itself: The same CDR3 can be traced to other DNA sequences in this sample. In nucleotides, the CDR3 is TGTGCCAGCAGCGTAGGTGGGGGGGCCTACAATGAGCAGTTCTTC. Residues: CASSVGGGAYNEQFF. V is TRBV9 and J is TRBJ2-1, with 7 bases matching TRBD2. CDR3 length equals 15 residues. Germline assignment: CDR1 SGDLS and CDR2 YYNGEE. V shed 0 bases and J 2 bases; nucleotides not matched to a gene: 2.

The chain couples TRBV2 to TRBJ1-4; TRBD1 matches at 8 bases. Germline V gene sequence: CDR1 SNHLY, CDR2 FYNNEI. Losses at the gene ends were 5 bases for V and 4 bases for J; bases not matched to a gene: 6. CDR3 length: 15 amino acids. In DNA, the CDR3 is TGTGCCAGCAGTTATCAGGGGGCCTTTAATGAAAAACTGTTTTTT. Protein: CASSYQGAFNEKLFF.

The chain links TRBV6-5 to TRBJ2-1; 9 bases agree with TRBD2. Germline CDR1 MNHEY, CDR2 SVGAGI. This CDR3 contains 15 residues. Trimming at V came to 2 bases and at J to 7 bases, leaving 6 bases not matched to a gene. The CDR3 nucleotides are TGTGCCAGCAGTTACGCGGCGGGGGGGGAAAATGAGCAGTTCTTC. Residues: CASSYAAGGENEQFF.

There are a few counts of this clone. The chain employs TRBV10-3 and TRBJ1-1; D unresolved. Per the germline V gene, CDR1 is ENHRY and CDR2 is SYGVKD. Trimming cost V 2 bases and J 6 bases, with 4 bases left between them. The CDR3 has 11 residues. The CDR3 sequence is CAISEQSEAFF. DNA for the CDR3: TGTGCCATCAGTGAGCAATCTGAAGCTTTCTTT.

There are a few counts of this clone. The chain combines TRBV5-1 with TRBJ2-3, with D hard to call. Germline CDR1 and CDR2: SGHRS and YFSETQ. The V gene lost 2 bases and the J gene lost 1 base, with 11 bases spanning the gap. There are 15 residues in the CDR3. The DNA for the CDR3 is TGCGCCAGCAGCTTATCTGAGCGCGGCACAGATACGCAGTATTTT. Translation: CASSLSERGTDTQYF.

This sequence joins TRBV7-6 and TRBJ1-1, with D tentatively TRBD1 (5 bases). Trimming cost V 5 bases and J 1 base, with 11 bases left between them. The CDR3 consists of 14 residues. Germline V gives CDR1 SGHVS, CDR2 FNYEAQ. The CDR3 sequence: CASSPRGTNTEAFF. As DNA, the CDR3 is TGTGCCAGCAGCCCCCGCGGGACGAACACTGAAGCTTTCTTT.

This clone has just a few counts. This chain connects TRBV7-8 to TRBJ2-2; tentatively, D is TRBD2 (6 bases). The CDR3 has 15 amino acids. From germline, CDR1 is SGHVS and CDR2 FQNEAQ. Trimming shortened V by 5 bases and J by 2 bases, and 12 bases separated the two germline ends. The CDR3 reads CASSQSGSNTGELFF. CDR3 in DNA: TGTGCCAGCAGCCAAAGCGGGTCTAACACCGGGGAGCTGTTTTTT.

V is TRBV4-1 and J is TRBJ2-5; D not resolved. Per germline, CDR1 MGHRA and CDR2 YSYEKL. The V gene lost 1 base and the J gene lost 5 bases, with 11 bases spanning the gap. This CDR3 has 14 residues. The CDR3 is CASSQVTRWETQYF. CDR3 coding DNA: TGCGCCAGCAGCCAAGTTACCAGGTGGGAGACCCAGTACTTC.

The chain is built from TRBV29-1 and TRBJ1-3; TRBD1 agrees at 7 bases. The germline V gene encodes CDR1 SQVTM and CDR2 ANQGSEA. Germline trimming cut 5 bases from V and 0 bases from J; bases unmatched to any gene: 4. The CDR3 spans 14 residues. In DNA form, the CDR3 reads TGCAGCGTTAGGACAGGCGGCTCTGGAAACACCATATATTTT. Protein product: CSVRTGGSGNTIYF. Drawing the rest from reference TRBV29-1 and TRBJ1-3, the complete variable domain is SAVISQKPSRDICQRGTSLTIQCQVDSQVTMMFWYRQQPGQSLTLIATANQGSEATYESGFVIDKFPISRPNLTFSTLTVSNMSPEDSSIYLCSVRTGGSGNTIYFGEGSWLTVV.

In its sample, this clone was seen a few times. The chain carries TRBV7-9 and TRBJ1-2; D perhaps matches TRBD1 (5 bases). The CDR3 is 15 residues long. The V end lost 5 bases, the J end lost 0 bases, and 13 bases lay between the germline ends. Per germline, CDR1 SEHNR and CDR2 FQNEAQ (reference sequence). The CDR3 here is CASSARQLANYGYTF. CDR3 in DNA: TGTGCCAGCAGCGCTAGACAGCTTGCTAACTATGGCTACACCTTC.

The chain joins TRBV13 to TRBJ2-3; tentative D call: TRBD2 (6 bases). Trimming took 8 bases from V and 1 from J, leaving 13 bases between them. CDR1 and CDR2 from the germline V gene are PRHDT and FYEKMQ (reference sequence). This CDR3 is 14 amino acids long. The CDR3 protein is CASRGGAGTDTQYF. The CDR3 DNA is TGTGCCAGCCGTGGCGGGGCCGGCACAGATACGCAGTATTTT.

Only a few counts were recorded for this clone. This chain links TRBV5-6 with TRBJ2-5, with 9 bases fitting TRBD1. The J call may be mistaken, given a closer DNA end match to TRBJ2-7. Per germline, CDR1 SGHDT and CDR2 YYEEEE. The CDR3 is made up of 16 amino acids. The CDR3 coding sequence is TGTGCCAGCAGCTTGGCCCTTGGGACAGGGAACTACGAGCAGTACTTC. Its translation: CASSLALGTGNYEQYF.

The V and J genes are TRBV30 and TRBJ1-2; the D is unclear. The CDR3 contains 9 residues. Germline assignment: CDR1 GTSNPN and CDR2 SVGIG (reference sequence). Trimming shortened V by 6 bases and J by 7 bases, and 6 bases separated the two germline ends. The CDR3 region is CACSVGYTF. DNA for the CDR3: TGTGCCTGCTCGGTTGGCTACACCTTC.

The gene calls are TRBV6-1 and TRBJ2-3, with D unresolved. The CDR3 has 15 amino acids. V lost 2 bases to trimming and J lost 2 bases, with 11 bases between them. Germline V gene data show CDR1 as MNHNS and CDR2 as SASEGT. CDR3 bases: TGTGCCAGCAGTGAACTAGAGTTCGACACAGATACGCAGTATTTT. Translation gives CASSELEFDTDTQYF.

The V gene is TRBV6-5, the J gene TRBJ1-4, with D unresolved. Germline V gene data show CDR1 as MNHEY and CDR2 as SVGAGI. The CDR3 is 16 residues long. The ends were cut back, 0 bases at V and 1 base at J, with 9 bases in the middle. The CDR3 DNA reads TGTGCCAGCAGTTACTCTGTGGGGAGAACTAATGAAAAACTGTTTTTT. Its protein is CASSYSVGRTNEKLFF.